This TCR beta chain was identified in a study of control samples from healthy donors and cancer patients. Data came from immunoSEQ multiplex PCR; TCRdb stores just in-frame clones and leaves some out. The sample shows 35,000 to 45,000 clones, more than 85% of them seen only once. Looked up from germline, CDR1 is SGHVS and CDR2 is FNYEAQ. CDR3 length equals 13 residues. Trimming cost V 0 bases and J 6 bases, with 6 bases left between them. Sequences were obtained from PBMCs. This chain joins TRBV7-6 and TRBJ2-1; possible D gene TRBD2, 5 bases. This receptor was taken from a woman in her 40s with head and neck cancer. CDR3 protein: CASSLALVNEQFF. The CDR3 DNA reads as TGTGCCAGCAGCTTAGCACTAGTCAATGAGCAGTTCTTC.